This TCR beta chain was profiled in a study of post-analysis software for immune sequencing data. Study results and caveats: When patients were compared with controls, roughly five TRBV segments were more frequent, TRBV5-6, TRBV5-1 and TRBV20-1 among them.

Sequencing libraries made from TCR beta cDNA carried unique molecular identifiers. Roughly 0.5 million cDNA molecules were obtained from around 1 to 9.1 million T cells. Each CDR3 protein gets one entry after TCRdb re-called the PCR reads with MiXCR. This table has hundreds of thousands of distinct CDR3 sequences, 55% to 60% appearing once. Germline V gene lookup returns CDR1 DFQATT and CDR2 SNEGSKA (reference sequence). The V end was cut by 5 bases, the J end by 3 bases, with 17 bases between. The CDR3 totals 14 residues. A word on this clonotype: Its antigen is not identified.

The V and J genes are TRBV20-1 and TRBJ2-7, with a tentative D call TRBD2 (6 bases). This clonotype was obtained from a girl aged 2-10 years with multiple sclerosis. The sequencing sample was made of blood. For the CDR3, the DNA is TGCAGTGCTCGTGGGGAGGCGAGAGACTACGAGCAGTACTTC. Its protein product is CSARGEARDYEQYF.